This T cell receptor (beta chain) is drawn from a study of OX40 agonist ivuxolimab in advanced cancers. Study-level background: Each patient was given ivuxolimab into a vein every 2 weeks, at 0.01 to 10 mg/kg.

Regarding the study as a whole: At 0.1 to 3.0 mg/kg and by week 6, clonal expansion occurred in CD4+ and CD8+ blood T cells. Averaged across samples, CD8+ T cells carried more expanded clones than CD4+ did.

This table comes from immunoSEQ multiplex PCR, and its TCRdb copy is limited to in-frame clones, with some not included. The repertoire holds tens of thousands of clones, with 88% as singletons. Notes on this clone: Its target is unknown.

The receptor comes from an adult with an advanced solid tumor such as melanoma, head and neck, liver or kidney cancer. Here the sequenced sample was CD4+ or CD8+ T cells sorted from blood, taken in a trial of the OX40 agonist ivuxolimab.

DNA of the CDR3: TGTGCCAGCAGTTACTCAGGAGAAAAACTGTTTTTT. It specifies CASSYSGEKLFF. This chain joins TRBV6-5 and TRBJ1-4; D is unresolved. The CDR3 has 12 amino acids. V gave up 0 bases and J gave up 8 bases, with 4 bases separating them. Germline V gene data show CDR1 as MNHEY and CDR2 as SVGAGI.